Listed here are 31 T cell receptor beta chains from one sample, sequenced in a study of early T cells in non-severe SARS-CoV-2 infection. TCRdb reprocessed the 5' RACE reads with MiXCR, giving one entry per CDR3 protein. The table lists about 63,000 distinct CDR3 sequences, over 10% of them singletons. Sequenced input: whole blood. Receptors originate from an adult who was a healthcare worker with PCR-confirmed SARS-CoV-2 infection or an uninfected control (not recorded which).

This CDR3 reads CASSLTGGRLYQETQYF. In DNA form, the CDR3 reads TGTGCCAGCAGCTTAACGGGGGGGAGATTGTACCAAGAGACCCAGTACTTC. The genes are TRBV7-2 and TRBJ2-5; 8 bases agree with TRBD2. The V gene end was trimmed by 2 bases and the J gene end by 0 bases; junction bases not matched to a gene: 8. This CDR3 region has 17 residues. CDR1 and CDR2 from the germline V gene are SGHTA and FQGNSA.

This clonotype has at least ten counts. The rearrangement uses TRBV10-3 and TRBJ2-7, with D perhaps matching TRBD1 (7 bases). Trimming pared 10 bases from V and 2 bases from J, leaving 18 bases between. Per the germline V gene, CDR1 is ENHRY and CDR2 is SYGVKD. There are 14 residues in the CDR3. CDR3 amino acids: CATGGTALTYEQYF. DNA of the CDR3: TGTGCCACTGGGGGGACAGCACTTACCTACGAGCAGTACTTC.

CDR3 in amino acids: CASSLVRRSQETQYF. The DNA of the CDR3 is TGTGCCAGCAGCTTAGTCCGGCGCAGCCAAGAGACCCAGTACTTC. V and J are TRBV7-9 and TRBJ2-5; D not certain. The V and J ends lost 1 base and 1 base respectively, with 10 bases between them. The CDR3 is made up of 15 amino acids. Germline V gene data show CDR1 as SEHNR and CDR2 as FQNEAQ (reference sequence).

This clonotype turned up a few times. The chain combines TRBV10-3 with TRBJ2-3, with 8 bases lining up with TRBD2. Trimming took 0 bases from V and 2 from J; bases not matched to a gene: 4. The V gene's germline CDR1 is ENHRY and CDR2 SYGVKD. This CDR3 spans 16 amino acids. CDR3 region: CAISESGAGDTDTQYF. CDR3 bases: TGTGCCATCAGTGAGTCAGGAGCGGGGGACACAGATACGCAGTATTTT.

Many counts were recorded for this clonotype. The chain links TRBV12-3 or TRBV12-4 to TRBJ1-1; 7 bases are a match to TRBD1. V shed 6 bases, J shed 2 bases, and the junction held 6 bases outside the gene matches. This CDR3 is 14 amino acids long. As DNA, the CDR3 is TGTGCCAGCAGGGGGGACAGCGGAAACACTGAAGCTTTCTTT. It encodes CASRGDSGNTEAFF.

The table lists this clonotype with many counts. The chain combines TRBV29-1 with TRBJ1-1; D is ambiguous. The germline V gene has CDR1 SQVTM and CDR2 ANQGSEA. This CDR3 region has 11 residues. Trimming took off 7 bases at V and 6 bases at J, with 12 bases between the two ends. The CDR3 DNA reads as TGCAGCGCCAGTCTCGGAGCTGAAGCTTTCTTT. The encoded protein is CSASLGAEAFF. Full variable domain (missing parts from reference TRBV29-1 and TRBJ1-1): SAVISQKPSRDICQRGTSLTIQCQVDSQVTMMFWYRQQPGQSLTLIATANQGSEATYESGFVIDKFPISRPNLTFSTLTVSNMSPEDSSIYLCSASLGAEAFFGQGTRLTVV.

This clonotype was detected a few times. V usage is TRBV24-1 and J usage is TRBJ2-7, with 8 bases aligning to TRBD1. This CDR3 is 13 amino acids long. The germline gives CDR1 KGHDR, CDR2 SFDVKD. V gave up 3 bases and J gave up 6 bases; unmatched junction bases: 3. The CDR3 DNA is TGTGCCACCAGTGATAGGGACAGGCCCGAGCAGTACTTC. Translating it yields CATSDRDRPEQYF.

This clonotype was observed many times. This chain connects TRBV29-1 to TRBJ2-1, with TRBD2 as a possible D gene (5 bases). The CDR3 is 13 residues long. Trimming shortened V by 5 bases and J by 6 bases, and 14 bases separated the two germline ends. Germline V gives CDR1 SQVTM, CDR2 ANQGSEA. The CDR3 DNA is TGCAGCGTTATCGCCTTCGGGGTCAATGAGCAGTTCTTC. As protein: CSVIAFGVNEQFF.

Ten or more counts support this clonotype. The V gene is TRBV5-1, the J gene TRBJ2-1; TRBD2 is a possible D gene (5 bases). Germline assignment: CDR1 SGHRS and CDR2 YFSETQ. The CDR3 runs to 15 residues. The V end lost 0 bases, the J end lost 1 base, and 8 bases lay between the germline ends. CDR3 amino acids: CASSLARESYNEQFF. The CDR3 bases are TGCGCCAGCAGCTTGGCTAGGGAGTCCTACAATGAGCAGTTCTTC. The full variable domain, its missing parts supplied by reference TRBV5-1 and TRBJ2-1, is KAGVTQTPRYLIKTRGQQVTLSCSPISGHRSVSWYQQTPGQGLQFLFEYFSETQRNKGNFPGRFSGRQFSNSRSEMNVSTLELGDSALYLCASSLARESYNEQFFGPGTRLTVL.

This clonotype appeared a few times. This chain uses TRBV19 with TRBJ2-7; D gene ambiguous. Between the trimmed V and J ends, which lost 3 bases and 3 bases, there was a span of 9 bases. The CDR3 runs 13 residues. Germline V gives CDR1 LNHDA, CDR2 SQIVND (reference sequence). The CDR3 sequence is CASSIGPSYEQYF. CDR3 nucleotide sequence: TGTGCCAGTAGTATTGGACCCAGCTACGAGCAGTACTTC.

This sequence joins TRBV3-1 and TRBJ2-1; the match to TRBD2 covers 7 bases. Germline V gene data show CDR1 as LGHDT and CDR2 as YNNKEL (reference sequence). V lost 4 bases, J lost 4 bases, and 7 bases stayed unmatched. This CDR3 spans 15 amino acids. CDR3 protein: CASSPRDYLYNEQFF. CDR3 DNA: TGTGCCAGCAGCCCCCGGGACTACTTATACAATGAGCAGTTCTTC.

This clonotype was observed at least ten times. The chain recombines TRBV5-5 with TRBJ1-4; D remains ambiguous. This CDR3 contains 13 residues. CDR1 and CDR2 (germline): SGHKS, YYEKEE (reference sequence). Between the trimmed V and J ends, which lost 2 bases and 7 bases, there was a span of 9 bases. In DNA form, the CDR3 reads TGTGCCAGCAGCTTAGGGTATAGTGAAAAACTGTTTTTT. Translating gives CASSLGYSEKLFF.

This clonotype appeared many times. The chain is built from TRBV30 and TRBJ2-3; no definite D call. Trimming took 3 bases from V and 7 from J, leaving 11 bases between them. Germline values: CDR1 GTSNPN, CDR2 SVGIG (reference sequence). There are 12 residues in the CDR3. CDR3 DNA sequence: TGTGCCTGGAGAGACTTCACCTATACGCAGTATTTT. This encodes CAWRDFTYTQYF.

This clonotype was picked up a small number of times. The rearrangement links TRBV16 to TRBJ2-4; possibly TRBD1 for D (5 bases). The CDR3 runs 15 residues. Trimming removed 0 bases from V and 2 bases from J, with 8 bases in between. The germline CDR1 and CDR2 sequences are KGHSY and FQNENV. For the CDR3, the DNA is TGTGCCAGCAGCCAATCCAGGGTGTCCAAAAACATTCAGTACTTC. Its translation: CASSQSRVSKNIQYF.

About this clonotype: One base away lies a much larger clone, so this may be a sequencing read error. The V and J genes are TRBV19 and TRBJ1-2; D is unclear. Germline V gives CDR1 LNHDA, CDR2 SQIVND (reference sequence). The germline V and J ends were trimmed by 4 bases and 1 base, with 16 bases remaining between them. The CDR3 consists of 16 residues. CDR3 in DNA: TGTGCCAGTAGTACCCTGATTGACATTGTTAACTATGGCTACACCTTC. This sequence encodes CASSTLIDIVNYGYTF.

This clonotype showed up many times. The CDR3 loop is CAISDFTSGGAAGANVLTF. The CDR3 DNA follows: TGTGCCATCAGTGATTTCACTAGCGGGGGGGCCGCTGGGGCCAACGTCCTGACTTTC. V usage is TRBV10-3 and J usage is TRBJ2-6; 13 bases map to TRBD2. Germline loops: CDR1 ENHRY, CDR2 SYGVKD. With V trimmed by 3 bases and J by 2 bases, 7 bases remained unmatched. The CDR3 has 19 residues.

This clonotype was detected a few times. The V gene is TRBV6-5, the J gene TRBJ1-1; D is ambiguous. Germline lookup yields CDR1 MNHEY and CDR2 SVGAGI. The V end was cut by 6 bases, the J end by 1 base, with 9 bases between. The CDR3 is 13 amino acids. DNA of the CDR3: TGTGCCAGCAGCCTGCCGGGGAACACTGAAGCTTTCTTT. It encodes CASSLPGNTEAFF.

This clonotype was seen more than once but under ten times. The chain combines TRBV13 with TRBJ2-7; no firm D call. Germline V gene sequence: CDR1 PRHDT, CDR2 FYEKMQ (reference sequence). Trimming left V 0 bases short and J 3 bases short, with 9 bases between. The CDR3 has 14 amino acids. This chain's CDR3 is CASSLGLRFYEQYF. In DNA form, the CDR3 reads TGTGCCAGCAGCTTAGGCCTTCGGTTCTACGAGCAGTACTTC.

Ten or more counts support this clonotype. The rearrangement uses TRBV29-1 and TRBJ1-2; D uncertain. CDR1 is SQVTM, CDR2 ANQGSEA, per germline. The CDR3 runs 12 residues. V dropped 3 bases and J dropped 4 bases, with 9 bases sitting between them. Here the CDR3 DNA reads TGCAGCGTTGAGACCAGACTCTATGGCTACACCTTC. It encodes CSVETRLYGYTF.

The V and J genes are TRBV30 and TRBJ1-1; D gene ambiguous. Trimming pared 5 bases from V and 1 base from J, leaving 8 bases between. CDR1 and CDR2 (germline): GTSNPN, SVGIG (reference sequence). This CDR3 has 12 residues. The CDR3 region is CAWGRSNTEAFF. The CDR3, as DNA: TGTGCCTGGGGCAGATCGAACACTGAAGCTTTCTTT.

This chain joins TRBV20-1 and TRBJ2-2; a weak D match, TRBD1 (5 bases). The CDR3 loop spans 14 amino acids. The germline CDR1 and CDR2 sequences are DFQATT and SNEGSKA (reference sequence). The V end was cut by 3 bases, the J end by 0 bases, with 8 bases between. The chain's CDR3 is CSASPTANTGELFF. The CDR3 bases are TGCAGTGCTAGTCCGACAGCGAACACCGGGGAGCTGTTTTTT.

The J gene is TRBJ2-1, the V gene TRBV6-6; maybe TRBD1 (7 bases). This CDR3 contains 12 residues. Trimming left V 7 bases short and J 14 bases short, with 18 bases between. Germline CDR1 and CDR2: MNHNY and SVGAGI (reference sequence). The CDR3 sequence: CASNQGAGQKFF. The CDR3 DNA is TGTGCCAGCAACCAAGGGGCGGGACAGAAGTTCTTC.

The chain is built from TRBV5-4 and TRBJ2-1; D is perhaps TRBD1 (5 bases). The germline V and J ends were trimmed by 0 bases and 2 bases, with 12 bases remaining between them. Germline lookup yields CDR1 SGHNT and CDR2 YYREEE (reference sequence). The CDR3 consists of 16 residues. The CDR3 sequence is CASSLAGRVAYNEQFF. Written as DNA, the CDR3 is TGTGCCAGCAGCTTGGCCGGCAGGGTAGCCTACAATGAGCAGTTCTTC.

This clonotype was observed many times. This chain joins TRBV9 and TRBJ1-5; 7 nucleotides match TRBD1. The CDR3 spans 17 residues. The germline CDR1 and CDR2 sequences are SGDLS and YYNGEE. Trimming took 3 bases from V and 9 from J; bases not matched to a gene: 18. The DNA for the CDR3 is TGTGCCAGCAGCGCAGGGCCCCGGGGGACAGCGGTTTCGCCCCAGCATTTT. Protein: CASSAGPRGTAVSPQHF.

This clonotype was counted at least ten times. The genes are TRBV7-8 and TRBJ2-5; possible D gene TRBD2, 5 bases. CDR1 and CDR2 (germline): SGHVS, FQNEAQ. CDR3 length: 13 residues. Trimming cost V 3 bases and J 5 bases, with 10 bases left between them. CDR3 in DNA: TGTGCCAGCAGCTTTAATGAGGGTGAGACCCAGTACTTC. Protein sequence: CASSFNEGETQYF.

This clonotype was found many times. The chain is built from TRBV10-1 and TRBJ2-2; 7 bases match TRBD2. This CDR3 is built from 13 residues. V was pared by 7 bases and J by 3 bases, with 2 bases of the junction left unmatched. The germline gives CDR1 WNHNN, CDR2 SYGVQD (reference sequence). CDR3 residues: CASMGGDTGELFF. CDR3 DNA: TGCGCCAGCATGGGGGGGGACACCGGGGAGCTGTTTTTT.

In this sample, this clonotype turned up many times. The J gene is TRBJ2-5, the V gene TRBV11-2; no definite D call. The V gene lost 0 bases and the J gene lost 2 bases, with 7 bases spanning the gap. Germline values: CDR1 SGHAT, CDR2 FQNNGV. This CDR3 has 14 amino acids. The CDR3 here is CASSLDLRQETQYF. The CDR3 nucleotides are TGTGCCAGCAGCTTAGATCTTAGACAAGAGACCCAGTACTTC.

The sample holds many counts of this clonotype. The chain carries TRBV29-1 and TRBJ2-1; 8 bases match TRBD2. The J segment lost 3 bases and the V segment lost 2 bases, leaving 3 bases of the junction unmatched. Germline V lookup: CDR1 SQVTM, CDR2 ANQGSEA. The CDR3 loop spans 14 amino acids. The CDR3 bases are TGCAGCGTTGAATTAGCGGGGTTCTACAATGAGCAGTTCTTC. Encoded protein: CSVELAGFYNEQFF.

In its sample, this clonotype was seen a few times. V usage is TRBV2 and J usage is TRBJ1-1; D call uncertain. CDR3 size: 11 residues. Per the germline V gene, CDR1 is SNHLY and CDR2 is FYNNEI. Trimming removed 6 bases at V and 8 bases at J, with 10 bases between. CDR3 coding DNA: TGTGCCAGCAGCACACATAAGGAAGCTTTCTTT. This sequence encodes CASSTHKEAFF.

This rearrangement joins TRBV5-4 to TRBJ2-4; 7 bases are shared with TRBD2. In germline, CDR1 is SGHNT, CDR2 YYREEE (reference sequence). The CDR3 sequence is 18 residues long. Unmatched junction bases numbered 13, after V lost 3 bases and J lost 1 base. CDR3: CASSWRAFGGWAKNIQYF. The CDR3 DNA is TGTGCCAGCAGCTGGAGGGCTTTCGGGGGGTGGGCCAAAAACATTCAGTACTTC. The complete variable domain, with remaining parts taken from reference TRBV5-4 and TRBJ2-4, reads ETGVTQSPTHLIKTRGQQVTLRCSSQSGHNTVSWYQQALGQGPQFIFQYYREEENGRGNFPPRFSGLQFPNYSSELNVNALELDDSALYLCASSWRAFGGWAKNIQYFGAGTRLSVL.

This clonotype was picked up a small number of times. This chain links TRBV18 with TRBJ1-2, with 7 bases lining up with TRBD1. Unmatched junction bases numbered 9, after V lost 3 bases and J lost 8 bases. The length of the CDR3 is 14 residues. The germline gives CDR1 KGHSH, CDR2 LQKENI. Written as DNA, the CDR3 is TGTGCCAGCTCACCTCTGGAGACAGGGACCGGCTACACCTTC. This translates into CASSPLETGTGYTF.